The 22 T cell receptor beta chains given below trace back to one sample, sequenced in a study of T cell repertoires in cytomegalovirus infection. TCRdb processed the reads anew with MiXCR; each CDR3 protein has one entry. The repertoire includes about 240,000 distinct CDR3 sequences, over 9% of them detected once, and 1.5% to 2% sits in the top ten. Sequenced material: PBMCs. These receptors were obtained from a human donor in good health (CMV status not recorded). Some clones in this sample may be carry-over from other donors' samples.

This clonotype has ten or more counts. The chain uses TRBV7-2 and TRBJ2-4, with D possibly being TRBD1 or TRBD2 (5 bases each). The CDR3 extends over 15 amino acids. Germline lookup yields CDR1 SGHTA and CDR2 FQGNSA. Trimming removed 3 bases from V and 1 base from J, with 10 bases in between. For the CDR3, the DNA is TGTGCCAGCAGCTTTGGGGGAGAGGCCAAAAACATTCAGTACTTC. This gives the protein CASSFGGEAKNIQYF.

The chain employs TRBV6-5 and TRBJ2-7, with D possibly matching TRBD2 (5 bases). Germline CDR1 and CDR2: MNHEY and SVGAGI. This CDR3 spans 14 amino acids. With 7 bases removed from V and 4 bases from J, the gap between germline ends came to 17 bases. The CDR3 here is CASKQSSPRYEQYF. CDR3 DNA: TGTGCCAGCAAACAGTCTAGCCCGAGGTACGAGCAGTACTTC.

This clonotype was picked up a small number of times. The chain uses TRBV19 and TRBJ2-1; the D is unclear. CDR3 length: 13 amino acids. Germline CDR1 LNHDA, CDR2 SQIVND (reference sequence). V shed 3 bases and J shed 10 bases, with 13 bases lying between them. CDR3: CASSIRAPQEQFF. CDR3 bases: TGTGCCAGTAGTATCCGGGCCCCTCAGGAGCAGTTCTTC.

This clonotype was found many times. The chain links TRBV6-2 or TRBV6-3 to TRBJ2-4; D not resolved. The CDR3 extends over 15 amino acids. The germline gives CDR1 MNHEY, CDR2 SVGEGT. V was shortened by 0 bases and J by 8 bases, with 14 bases between the two germline ends. The CDR3 sequence is CASSYSYSGPDIQYF. The CDR3 DNA follows: TGTGCCAGCAGTTACTCCTACAGTGGGCCCGACATTCAGTACTTC.

This clonotype was counted at least ten times. V and J are TRBV24-1 and TRBJ2-3, with TRBD2 as a possible D gene (5 bases). The CDR3 runs to 14 residues. Germline loops: CDR1 KGHDR, CDR2 SFDVKD. Trimming pared 9 bases from V and 4 bases from J, leaving 16 bases between. The CDR3 bases are TGTGCCACCGCGGGCGGCTTAGTCCCAGATACGCAGTATTTT. This codes for CATAGGLVPDTQYF.

This clonotype was recorded at least ten times. This chain connects TRBV7-7 to TRBJ2-3, with D possibly being TRBD2 (6 bases). Trimming took off 6 bases at V and 5 bases at J, with 15 bases between the two ends. Germline CDR1 is SSHAT and CDR2 is FNYEAQ (reference sequence). The CDR3 loop spans 14 amino acids. The CDR3 DNA reads as TGTGCCAGCAGTGTGGGACTCGACCAAGATACGCAGTATTTT. Amino acid sequence: CASSVGLDQDTQYF.

This clonotype was observed many times. The chain employs TRBV5-1 and TRBJ2-2; TRBD1 matches at 7 bases. CDR3 size: 15 residues. Trimming at V came to 2 bases and at J to 1 base, leaving 2 bases not matched to a gene. Germline assignment: CDR1 SGHRS and CDR2 YFSETQ. The CDR3 sequence is CASSFRTGNTGELFF. The CDR3 DNA follows: TGCGCCAGCAGCTTCCGGACAGGGAACACCGGGGAGCTGTTTTTT.

This sequence joins TRBV6-5 and TRBJ2-6; 8 bases agree with TRBD1. In germline, CDR1 is MNHEY, CDR2 SVGAGI. The V gene end was trimmed by 6 bases and the J gene end by 5 bases; junction bases not matched to a gene: 6. The CDR3 consists of 15 residues. As DNA, the CDR3 is TGTGCCAGCAGGAGTACAGGGGGTTGGGCCAACGTCCTGACTTTC. This gives the protein CASRSTGGWANVLTF.

Points on this clonotype: A much larger clone lies a single base off, so this may be a read error. The chain carries TRBV12-5 and TRBJ1-5; D is ambiguous. The length of the CDR3 is 13 residues. Germline V CDR1 and CDR2: LGHNT, FRNRAP. The CDR3 reads CASGDNSNQPQRF. Here the CDR3 DNA reads TGTGCTAGTGGTGACAATAGCAATCAGCCCCAGCGTTTT.

This clonotype was seen many times. V is TRBV7-8 and J is TRBJ2-5; D uncertain. This CDR3 is 14 amino acids long. With 1 base removed from V and 5 bases from J, the gap between germline ends came to 11 bases. CDR1 is SGHVS and CDR2 is FQNEAQ in the germline V gene. CDR3 loop: CASSLGAGWETQYF. As DNA, the CDR3 is TGTGCCAGCAGCTTAGGGGCAGGCTGGGAGACCCAGTACTTC.

V usage is TRBV29-1 and J usage is TRBJ1-4; 7 bases are shared with TRBD1. The ends lost 5 bases at V and 5 bases at J; junction bases unmatched: 8. The V gene's germline CDR1 is SQVTM and CDR2 ANQGSEA. The CDR3 length is 14 residues. The CDR3 coding sequence is TGCAGCGTTTCGCCGACAGGGAGGAATGAAAAACTGTTTTTT. Its translation is CSVSPTGRNEKLFF.

This clonotype was counted ten times or more. For the CDR3, the DNA is TGTGCCAGCAGTTCGGGGGATCAGCCCCAGCATTTT. As protein: CASSSGDQPQHF. The rearrangement uses TRBV28 and TRBJ1-5; the D gene is possibly TRBD1 (5 bases). CDR1 is MDHEN, CDR2 SYDVKM, per germline. V gave up 4 bases and J gave up 5 bases, with 6 bases separating them. The CDR3 covers 12 residues.

The chain links TRBV6-6 to TRBJ2-7; D unclear. Germline-derived CDR1 and CDR2 are MNHNY and SVGAGI (reference sequence). This CDR3 spans 12 amino acids. Trimming took 5 bases from V and 4 from J, leaving 9 bases between them. DNA for the CDR3: TGTGCCAGCAGTGCGACCCAGTACGAGCAGTACTTC. Protein product: CASSATQYEQYF.

As to this clonotype: At one end the junction does not follow the germline gene, possibly because of a read error. The V gene is TRBV3-1, the J gene TRBJ1-2; tentative D call: TRBD1 (5 bases). The germline V gene encodes CDR1 LGHDT and CDR2 YNNKEL (reference sequence). This CDR3 is built from 15 residues. The DNA for the CDR3 is TGTGCCAGCAGCCAATACCGGGACCGACCACTCCTAGACAGCTTC. It codes for CASSQYRDRPLLDSF.

This clonotype was seen repeatedly, ten times or more. The chain is built from TRBV7-8 and TRBJ2-3; 10 bases agree with TRBD1. CDR3 length equals 16 residues. The trim removed 5 bases at V and 4 bases at J, leaving 9 bases unmatched. The germline CDR1 and CDR2 sequences are SGHVS and FQNEAQ. CDR3 amino acids: CASSRGRTGGADTQYF. The DNA for the CDR3 is TGTGCCAGCAGCCGGGGTCGGACAGGGGGTGCAGATACGCAGTATTTT.

Many counts were recorded for this clonotype. DNA for the CDR3: TGTGCCAGCAGCTTAAGGAGGACTAGCGGGGACTCAGGGGCGCAGTATTTT. This translates into CASSLRRTSGDSGAQYF. This chain joins TRBV7-2 and TRBJ2-3; TRBD2 matches at 12 bases. The J segment lost 10 bases and the V segment lost 2 bases, leaving 13 bases of the junction unmatched. The germline gives CDR1 SGHTA, CDR2 FQGNSA. This CDR3 has 17 residues.

This clonotype was seen at least ten times. This chain connects TRBV7-8 to TRBJ2-7; D may be TRBD1 or TRBD2 (5 bases each). Germline CDR1 is SGHVS and CDR2 is FQNEAQ. The V end lost 7 bases, the J end lost 2 bases, and 18 bases lay between the germline ends. This CDR3 contains 15 residues. The CDR3 region is CASTPLTGDPYEQYF. The CDR3 DNA follows: TGTGCCAGCACCCCTCTGACCGGGGACCCCTACGAGCAGTACTTC.

Only a few counts were recorded for this clonotype. As DNA, the CDR3 is TGTGCCAGCAGCGCCGAGGGGAGTATGAAGACCCAGTACTTC. It codes for CASSAEGSMKTQYF. J is TRBJ2-5 and V is TRBV5-6, with D possibly being TRBD1 or TRBD2 (5 bases each). With 4 bases removed from V and 6 bases from J, the gap between germline ends came to 16 bases. The germline gives CDR1 SGHDT, CDR2 YYEEEE. This CDR3 spans 14 amino acids.

The gene calls are TRBV10-3 and TRBJ2-1; TRBD2 is a possible D gene (6 bases). The CDR3 covers 13 residues. The germline V gene has CDR1 ENHRY and CDR2 SYGVKD. Trimming pared 3 bases from V and 9 bases from J, leaving 12 bases between. DNA for the CDR3: TGTGCCATCAGTGATGGGAGGATGGGTGAGCAGTTCTTC. This codes for CAISDGRMGEQFF.

The rearrangement joins TRBV9 to TRBJ1-2, with D unresolved. The CDR3 has 18 amino acids. Germline V CDR1 and CDR2: SGDLS, YYNGEE. Between the trimmed V and J ends, which lost 0 bases and 6 bases, there was a span of 24 bases. CDR3 residues: CASSVVPTAGSMQDGYTF. CDR3 DNA sequence: TGTGCCAGCAGCGTAGTACCGACGGCAGGCTCGATGCAGGATGGCTACACCTTC.

There are a few counts of this clonotype. The rearrangement links TRBV7-2 to TRBJ1-1, with D perhaps TRBD1 (5 bases). V lost 7 bases and J 4 bases, leaving 28 bases between the germline ends. CDR3 length equals 18 residues. CDR1 and CDR2 from the germline V gene are SGHTA and FQGNSA. The CDR3 DNA is TGTGCCAGCAACTTTATCTTCGGGTCCGCAGGGAAAGGCACTGAAGCTTTCTTT. This gives the protein CASNFIFGSAGKGTEAFF.

This rearrangement joins TRBV6-2 or TRBV6-3 to TRBJ2-3, with D uncertain. Trimming shortened V by 2 bases and J by 1 base, and 4 bases separated the two germline ends. The CDR3 length is 13 residues. CDR1 is MNHEY and CDR2 is SVGEGT in the germline V gene. The CDR3 loop reads CASSYLRTDTQYF. The CDR3 coding sequence is TGTGCCAGCAGTTACCTTCGCACAGATACGCAGTATTTT.